The T cell receptor beta chain under discussion was sequenced for a study of blood T cells in healthy people across ages. Next came a second PCR, run for about 7 to 12 cycles, which used a sample-barcoded 5' primer along with a J-beta primer mix. MiXCR, applied by TCRdb to the 5' RACE reads, yields one record per CDR3 protein. The repertoire consists of roughly 1,700,000 distinct CDR3 sequences, with 28% occurring once and the leading ten covering 7.7%. The study drew donors from healthy Caucasian individuals in Russia aged about 6 to 100. Around 10 milliliters of peripheral blood were drawn from each donor. Germline CDR1 is KGHSH and CDR2 is LQKENI. The V gene lost 2 bases and the J gene lost 8 bases, with 12 bases spanning the gap. The CDR3 consists of 14 residues. Broader study findings: Age advanced and TCR beta diversity per million T cells fell, roughly linearly. When set beside aged donors, long-lived donors presented more naive CD4+ cells and higher diversity.

Details on this clonotype: The antigen remains unidentified.

This chain links TRBV18 with TRBJ1-4, with D unclear. The receptor comes from a woman aged 25 to 45 in good health. Source material: blood. The CDR3 sequence is CASSPAVGREKLFF. The CDR3 bases are TGTGCCAGCTCACCAGCAGTTGGGAGGGAAAAACTGTTTTTT.